The entry that follows covers one T cell receptor beta chain sequence. The target antigen is unknown. Trimming at V came to 4 bases and at J to 4 bases, leaving 11 bases not matched to a gene. The CDR3 consists of 16 residues. Germline values: CDR1 LNHDA, CDR2 SQIVND (reference sequence). The sample is drawn from a study of cytomegalovirus exposure and HLA in healthy donors. Points from the study as a whole: It was likely that a cluster of highly shared sequence variants was a sequencing artifact. As was reported, the classifier diagnosed cytomegalovirus status with high specificity and sensitivity.

The PCR made use of 60 Vbeta and 13 Jbeta primers. TCRdb keeps only in-frame clones here, not all; method: immunoSEQ multiplex PCR. The table shows some 110,000 clones, with 78% occurring only once. J is TRBJ1-2 and V is TRBV19; 8 nucleotides match TRBD1. The TCR originated in a woman aged 40 to 55 in good health and CMV-seronegative. Sequencing input: PBMCs. The CDR3 DNA reads TGTGCCAGTAGTAATCCGGACAGGGATCAAGGCTATGGCTACACCTTC. Residues: CASSNPDRDQGYGYTF.